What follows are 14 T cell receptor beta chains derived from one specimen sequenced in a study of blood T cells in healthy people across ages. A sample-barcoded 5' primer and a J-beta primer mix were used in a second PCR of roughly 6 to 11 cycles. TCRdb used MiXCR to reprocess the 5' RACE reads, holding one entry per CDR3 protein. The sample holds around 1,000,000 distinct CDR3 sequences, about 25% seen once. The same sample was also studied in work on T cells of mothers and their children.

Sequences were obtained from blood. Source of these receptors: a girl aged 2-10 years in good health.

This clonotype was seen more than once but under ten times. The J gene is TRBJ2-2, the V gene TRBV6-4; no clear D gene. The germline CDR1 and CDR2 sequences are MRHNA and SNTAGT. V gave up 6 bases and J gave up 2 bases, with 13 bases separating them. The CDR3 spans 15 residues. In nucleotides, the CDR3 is TGTGCCAGCAGAAGAGAACAGTCCAACACCGGGGAGCTGTTTTTT. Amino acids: CASRREQSNTGELFF.

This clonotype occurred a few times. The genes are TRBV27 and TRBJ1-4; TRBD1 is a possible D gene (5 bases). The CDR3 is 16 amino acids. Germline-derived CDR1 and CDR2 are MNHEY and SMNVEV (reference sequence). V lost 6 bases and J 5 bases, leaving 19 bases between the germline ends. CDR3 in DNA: TGTGCCAGCAGCCGCAGCTCTGGGGGTCTAAATGAAAAACTGTTTTTT. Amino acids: CASSRSSGGLNEKLFF.

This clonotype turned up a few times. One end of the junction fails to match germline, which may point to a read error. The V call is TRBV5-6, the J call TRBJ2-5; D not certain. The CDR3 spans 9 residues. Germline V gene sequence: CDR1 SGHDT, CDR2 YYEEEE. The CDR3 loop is CASSPRLHF. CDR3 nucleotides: TGTGCCAGCAGCCCAAGACTGCATTTC.

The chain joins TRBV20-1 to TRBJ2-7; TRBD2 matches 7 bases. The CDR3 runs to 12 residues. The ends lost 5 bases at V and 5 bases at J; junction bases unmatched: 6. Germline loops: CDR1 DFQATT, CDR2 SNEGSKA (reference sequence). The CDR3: CSAHWRGNEQYF. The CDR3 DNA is TGCAGTGCTCACTGGCGGGGGAACGAGCAGTACTTC.

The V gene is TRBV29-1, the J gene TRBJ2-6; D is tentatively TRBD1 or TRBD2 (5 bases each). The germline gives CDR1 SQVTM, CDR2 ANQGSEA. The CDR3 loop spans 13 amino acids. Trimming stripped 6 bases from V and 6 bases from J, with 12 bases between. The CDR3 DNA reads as TGCAGCGTCGAGGGACCGATGGCCAACGTCCTGACTTTC. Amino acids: CSVEGPMANVLTF.

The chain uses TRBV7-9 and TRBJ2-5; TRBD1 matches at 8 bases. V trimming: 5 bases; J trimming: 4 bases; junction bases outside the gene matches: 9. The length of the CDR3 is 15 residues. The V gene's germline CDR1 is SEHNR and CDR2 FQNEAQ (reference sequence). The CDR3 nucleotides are TGTGCCAGCAGCCAGGGACAGGAAGAGGGAGAGACCCAGTACTTC. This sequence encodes CASSQGQEEGETQYF.

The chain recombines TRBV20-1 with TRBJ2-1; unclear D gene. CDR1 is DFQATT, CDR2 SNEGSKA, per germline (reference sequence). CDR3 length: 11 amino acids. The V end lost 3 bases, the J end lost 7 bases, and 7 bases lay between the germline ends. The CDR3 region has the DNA TGCAGTGCTAGTGGTGGGAATGAGCAGTTCTTC. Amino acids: CSASGGNEQFF.

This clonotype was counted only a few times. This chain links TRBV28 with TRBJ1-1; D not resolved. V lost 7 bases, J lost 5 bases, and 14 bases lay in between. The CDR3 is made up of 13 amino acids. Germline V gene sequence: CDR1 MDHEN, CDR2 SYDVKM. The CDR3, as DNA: TGTGCCAGCACCGCGGACGGAGGGACTGAAGCTTTCTTT. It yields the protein CASTADGGTEAFF.

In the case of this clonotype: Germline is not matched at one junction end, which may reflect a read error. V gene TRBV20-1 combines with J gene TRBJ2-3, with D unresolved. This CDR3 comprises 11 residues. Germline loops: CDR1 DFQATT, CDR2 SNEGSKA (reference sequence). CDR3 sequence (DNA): TGCAGTGCTAGCGAAACAGATACGCAGTATTTC. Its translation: CSASETDTQYF.

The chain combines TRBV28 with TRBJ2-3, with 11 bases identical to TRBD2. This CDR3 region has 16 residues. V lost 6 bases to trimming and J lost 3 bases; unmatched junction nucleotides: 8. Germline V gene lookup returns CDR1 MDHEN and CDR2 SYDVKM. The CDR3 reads CASRDISGRVTDTQYF. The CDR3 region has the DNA TGTGCCAGCAGGGACATTAGCGGGAGGGTGACAGATACGCAGTATTTT.

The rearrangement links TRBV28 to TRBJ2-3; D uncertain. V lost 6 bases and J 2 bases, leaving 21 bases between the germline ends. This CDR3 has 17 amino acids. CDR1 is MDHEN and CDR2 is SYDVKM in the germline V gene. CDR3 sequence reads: CASSYISQQVTTDTQYF. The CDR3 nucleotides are TGTGCCAGCAGCTACATTTCGCAGCAGGTCACCACAGATACGCAGTATTTT.

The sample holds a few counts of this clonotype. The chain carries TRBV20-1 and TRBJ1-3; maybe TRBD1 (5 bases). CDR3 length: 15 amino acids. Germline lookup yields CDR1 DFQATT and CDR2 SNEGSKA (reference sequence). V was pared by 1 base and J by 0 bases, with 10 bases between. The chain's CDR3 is CSARVRQGSGNTIYF. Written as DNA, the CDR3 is TGCAGTGCTAGAGTGCGGCAGGGCTCTGGAAACACCATATATTTT.

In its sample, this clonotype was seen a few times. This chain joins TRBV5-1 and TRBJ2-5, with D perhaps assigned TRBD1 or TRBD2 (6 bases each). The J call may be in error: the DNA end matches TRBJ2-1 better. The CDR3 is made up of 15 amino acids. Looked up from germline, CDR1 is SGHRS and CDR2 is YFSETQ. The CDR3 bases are TGCGCCAGCAGCTGGACGGGGGCCCTCTACAATGAGCAGTTCTTC. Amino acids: CASSWTGALYNEQFF.

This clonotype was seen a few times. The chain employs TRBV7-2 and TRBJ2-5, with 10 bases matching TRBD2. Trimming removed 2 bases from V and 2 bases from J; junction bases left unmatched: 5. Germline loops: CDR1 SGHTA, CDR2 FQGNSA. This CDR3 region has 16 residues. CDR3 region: CASSLYAAGGQETQYF. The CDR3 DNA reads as TGTGCCAGCAGCTTATACGCAGCGGGGGGGCAAGAGACCCAGTACTTC.